This T cell receptor (beta chain) appears in the sequencing data of a study of PD-1 blockade in classical Hodgkin lymphoma. On this clone: Its antigen remains unidentified.

Study-wide results and limits: At baseline, newly diagnosed patients reportedly showed less TCR diversity than healthy donors. Anyone who began nivolumab under 1 year after ASCT was excluded.

All trial patients relapsed after autologous stem cell transplantation. Using immunoSEQ multiplex PCR, the repertoire was profiled, and TCRdb retains in-frame clones only, with some absent. The table includes over 35,000 clones, about 79% detected once. This clonotype was obtained from a human donor with classical Hodgkin lymphoma. The specimen comprised peripheral blood mononuclear cells (PBMCs), sampled at baseline.

As DNA, the CDR3 is TGTGCCAGCAGGGCGGGAGGGCCCTACAATGAGCAGTTCTTC. It codes for CASRAGGPYNEQFF. The V gene is TRBV6-5, the J gene TRBJ2-1, with 9 bases identical to TRBD2. The V gene's germline CDR1 is MNHEY and CDR2 SVGAGI. The CDR3 is made up of 14 amino acids. Trimming cost V 6 bases and J 2 bases; bases outside gene matches: 2.